The rows below give T cell receptor beta chains drawn from one sample of a study of blood T cell repertoires in COVID-19. Data came from immunoSEQ multiplex PCR; TCRdb stores just in-frame clones and leaves some out. Here the sample spans about 72,000 clones, around 82% being singletons. Sequencing was performed on peripheral blood. Every receptor here comes from a man aged 60-69 years with acute or convalescent COVID-19. The CDR3 runs from the conserved cysteine through the conserved F or W. Fields, in order: J gene, clone size, D gene, V gene, CDR3 protein, CDR3 DNA. D genes are given only for firm matches. A clone size is listed for some rows: how often the clone was seen (once, few, many), or a class if it is expanded.

TRBJ1-3	once	-	TRBV4-3	CASSQTGSGNTIYF	TGCGCCAGCAGCCAGACAGGTTCTGGAAACACCATATATTTT
TRBJ1-2	-	-	TRBV4-3	CASSQVKGAGGYTF	TGCGCCAGCAGCCAAGTCAAAGGGGCGGGGGGCTACACCTTC
TRBJ1-1	-	-	TRBV25-1	CASSLSSNEAFF	TGTGCCAGCAGTCTTTCTAGCAACGAAGCTTTCTTT
TRBJ1-4	once	TRBD1	TRBV7-6	CASSESGQAGEKLFF	TGTGCCAGCAGCGAATCGGGACAGGCGGGGGAAAAACTGTTTTTT
TRBJ1-2	-	TRBD1	TRBV4-1	CASSQPKGGQGALNGYTF	TGCGCCAGCAGCCAACCCAAGGGGGGACAGGGGGCGTTGAATGGCTACACCTTC
TRBJ2-3	-	-	TRBV5-6	CASSLSGSTQYF	TGTGCCAGCAGCTTATCGGGTTCTACGCAGTATTTT
TRBJ1-2	-	TRBD1	TRBV6-6	CASSYSGGQGIGYTF	TGTGCCAGCAGTTACTCGGGGGGACAGGGGATTGGCTACACCTTC
TRBJ1-1	-	TRBD1	TRBV19	CASTPRGRGRFDTEAFF	TGTGCCAGTACCCCTCGGGGCAGGGGGCGATTTGATACTGAAGCTTTCTTT
TRBJ1-5	-	TRBD1	TRBV19	CATTGTAYQPQHF	TGTGCCACTACCGGGACAGCCTATCAGCCCCAGCATTTT
TRBJ1-1	-	-	TRBV15	CATSRDNRRNTEAFF	TGTGCCACCAGCAGAGATAATCGGAGGAACACTGAAGCTTTCTTT
TRBJ1-3	once	-	TRBV7-2	CASSSTYSGNTIYF	TGTGCCAGCAGCTCGACTTACTCTGGAAACACCATATATTTT
TRBJ1-1	-	-	TRBV3-1/TRBV3-2	CASSQDERGTMNTEAFF	TGTGCCAGCAGCCAAGATGAGAGGGGGACCATGAACACTGAAGCTTTCTTT
TRBJ2-7	-	-	TRBV27	CASSAQRRQSSYEQYF	TGTGCCAGCAGTGCCCAGCGGCGGCAGAGCTCCTACGAGCAGTACTTC
TRBJ2-7	-	TRBD1	TRBV4-3	CASSQNLQGGEQYF	TGCGCCAGCAGCCAAAATCTACAGGGGGGCGAGCAGTACTTC
TRBJ2-7	-	TRBD1	TRBV10-3	CAIRGGQGNYYEQYF	TGTGCCATCAGGGGTGGACAGGGAAATTACTACGAGCAGTACTTC
TRBJ2-3	-	-	TRBV24-1	CATSDSRHTQYF	TGTGCCACCAGTGACTCGCGTCATACGCAGTATTTT
TRBJ2-7	-	-	TRBV2	CASRTGISSYEQYF	TGTGCCAGCAGGACAGGAATTAGCTCCTACGAGCAGTACTTC
TRBJ2-1	-	-	TRBV9	CASSVVQGKNEQFF	TGTGCCAGCAGCGTAGTCCAGGGGAAAAATGAGCAGTTCTTC
TRBJ1-4	-	-	TRBV12-3/TRBV12-4	CASSLSEVPKLLF	TGTGCCAGCAGTTTAAGTGAGGTCCCGAAACTGCTTTTT
TRBJ1-1	-	-	TRBV12-3/TRBV12-4	CASSRGQNTEAFF	TGTGCCAGCAGCAGGGGACAAAACACTGAAGCTTTCTTT
TRBJ1-6	once	TRBD1	TRBV5-1	CASSMDREYSPLHF	TGCGCCAGCAGCATGGACAGGGAGTATTCACCCCTCCACTTT
TRBJ1-3	-	TRBD1	TRBV30	CAWSSRGRGGNTIYF	TGTGCCTGGAGCTCCAGGGGGCGCGGGGGAAACACCATATATTTT
TRBJ1-5	-	-	TRBV6-6	CASNPGGGQPQHF	TGTGCCAGCAACCCGGGGGGTGGTCAGCCCCAGCATTTT
TRBJ1-1	-	TRBD1	TRBV7-9	CASSSRTGSNTEAFF	TGTGCCAGCAGCTCACGGACAGGGTCGAACACTGAAGCTTTCTTT
TRBJ2-7	-	-	TRBV29-1	CSVLGQQSYEQYF	TGCAGCGTCCTGGGACAACAATCCTACGAGCAGTACTTC
TRBJ1-1	-	TRBD1	TRBV7-2	CASSLMGQINTEAFF	TGTGCCAGCAGCTTAATGGGACAGATAAACACTGAAGCTTTCTTT
TRBJ2-3	once	TRBD2	TRBV9	CASSVKIGSGGQEDTQYF	TGTGCCAGCAGCGTAAAGATAGGTAGCGGGGGGCAGGAAGATACGCAGTATTTT
TRBJ1-2	-	TRBD1	TRBV6-5	CASRRTGGTDGYTF	TGTGCCAGCAGACGGACAGGGGGCACAGATGGCTACACCTTC
TRBJ1-6	-	-	TRBV2	CASSIPRALEGSPLHF	TGTGCCAGCAGTATACCGCGGGCCCTCGAGGGTTCACCCCTCCACTTT
TRBJ2-7	-	-	TRBV9	CASSVQPASSYEQYF	TGTGCCAGCAGCGTACAGCCTGCTAGCTCCTACGAGCAGTACTTC
TRBJ1-5	-	TRBD1	TRBV4-3	CASSQEDRGSQPQHF	TGCGCCAGCAGCCAAGAGGACAGGGGTTCTCAGCCCCAGCATTTT
TRBJ1-5	-	-	TRBV7-2	CASSLSRVMGQPQHF	TGTGCCAGCAGCTTAAGCAGGGTGATGGGGCAGCCCCAGCATTTT
TRBJ2-1	-	-	TRBV12-3/TRBV12-4	CASSLTQNEQFF	TGTGCCAGCAGTTTGACACAAAATGAGCAGTTCTTC
TRBJ1-1	-	TRBD1	TRBV5-6	CASSPPGQGEYTEAFF	TGTGCCAGCAGCCCCCCGGGACAGGGCGAATACACTGAAGCTTTCTTT
TRBJ1-6	-	-	TRBV12-3/TRBV12-4	CASSINRDSPLHF	TGTGCCAGCAGTATAAACAGGGATTCACCCCTCCACTTT
TRBJ1-3	-	TRBD1	TRBV10-3	CAINDPGQGGNTIYF	TGTGCCATCAACGATCCGGGACAGGGAGGAAACACCATATATTTT
TRBJ2-5	-	-	TRBV7-9	CASSLTVNIETQYF	TGTGCCAGCAGCTTAACAGTGAACATCGAGACCCAGTACTTC
TRBJ1-2	-	-	TRBV6-5	CASNTGWGYGYTF	TGTGCCAGCAATACAGGGTGGGGCTATGGCTACACCTTC
TRBJ2-7	-	-	TRBV6-6	CASSYSIQGYEQYF	TGTGCCAGCAGTTACTCGATACAGGGCTACGAGCAGTACTTC
TRBJ2-1	-	-	TRBV24-1	CATSHRDMGNNEQFF	TGTGCCACCAGCCACCGGGACATGGGAAACAATGAGCAGTTCTTC
TRBJ1-1	-	TRBD1	TRBV2	CASKNGQGRAFF	TGTGCCAGCAAAAACGGACAGGGACGAGCTTTCTTT
TRBJ1-3	-	-	TRBV21-1	CASGSQSGNTIYF	TGTGCCAGTGGCAGTCAATCTGGAAACACCATATATTTT
TRBJ1-5	once	TRBD1	TRBV12-3/TRBV12-4	CASSRTGRQPQHF	TGTGCCAGCAGTCGGACAGGCCGGCAGCCCCAGCATTTT
TRBJ2-1	-	-	TRBV25-1	CASIGQSNNEQFF	TGTGCCAGCATTGGACAGTCCAACAATGAGCAGTTCTTC
TRBJ1-6	-	TRBD1	TRBV18	CASSQTGGDSPLHF	TGTGCCAGCTCACAGACAGGGGGCGATTCACCCCTCCACTTT